The present T cell receptor beta chain was sequenced within a study of monozygotic twins with inflammatory bowel disease. As for this clonotype: Its antigen is currently unknown.

One entry per CDR3 protein, without DNA, is what TCRdb gives after re-calling the 5' RACE reads. Reported are a few hundred thousand distinct CDR3 sequences; the ten largest clones contain 5.6%. The germline gives CDR1 SGDLS, CDR2 YYNGEE. This CDR3 has 15 residues. Study-wide results and caveats: The sharing of clonotypes with others was lower in IBD patients than in healthy twins, especially with disease activity.

The chain is built from TRBV9 and TRBJ2-5; the D gene TCRdb calls, TRBD1, cannot be checked with no DNA. The sample taken for sequencing was blood. The sequence derives from a human donor with ulcerative colitis or Crohn's disease, or a healthy co-twin of an affected twin (not recorded which). CDR3 sequence reads: CASSSRAGVQETQYF. Complete variable domain (other parts from reference TRBV9 and TRBJ2-5): DSGVTQTPKHLITATGQRVTLRCSPRSGDLSVYWYQQSLDQGLQFLIQYYNGEERAKGNILERFSAQQFPDLHSELNLSSLELGDSALYFCASSSRAGVQETQYFGPGTRLLVL.